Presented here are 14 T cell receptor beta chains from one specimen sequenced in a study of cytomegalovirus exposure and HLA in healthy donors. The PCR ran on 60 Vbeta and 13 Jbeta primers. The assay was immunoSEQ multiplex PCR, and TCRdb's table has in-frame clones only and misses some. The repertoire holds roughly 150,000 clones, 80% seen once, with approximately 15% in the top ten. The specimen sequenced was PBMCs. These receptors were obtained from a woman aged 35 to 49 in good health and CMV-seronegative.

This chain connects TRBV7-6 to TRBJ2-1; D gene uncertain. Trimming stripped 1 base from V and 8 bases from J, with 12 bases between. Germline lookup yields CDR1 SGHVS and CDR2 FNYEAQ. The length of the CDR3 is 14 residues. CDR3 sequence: CASSLVARGDEQFF. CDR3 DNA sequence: TGTGCCAGCAGCTTAGTTGCTAGAGGCGATGAGCAGTTCTTC. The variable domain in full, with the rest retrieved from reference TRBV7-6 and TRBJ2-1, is GAGVSQSPRYKVTKRGQDVALRCDPISGHVSLYWYRQALGQGPEFLTYFNYEAQQDKSGLPNDRFSAERPEGSISTLTIQRTEQRDSAMYRCASSLVARGDEQFFGPGTRLTVL.

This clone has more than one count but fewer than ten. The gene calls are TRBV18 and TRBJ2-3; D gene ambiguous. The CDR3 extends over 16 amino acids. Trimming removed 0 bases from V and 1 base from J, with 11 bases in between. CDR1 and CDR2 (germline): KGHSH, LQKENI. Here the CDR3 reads CASSPPGRAGTDTQYF. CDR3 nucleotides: TGTGCCAGCTCACCACCGGGCAGAGCTGGCACAGATACGCAGTATTTT.

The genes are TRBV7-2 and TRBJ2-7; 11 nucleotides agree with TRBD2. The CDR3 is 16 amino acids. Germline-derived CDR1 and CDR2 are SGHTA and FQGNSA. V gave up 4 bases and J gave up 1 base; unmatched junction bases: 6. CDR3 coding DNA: TGTGCCAGCAGCTCTCAACTAGCGGGGGTGTCCTACGAGCAGTACTTC. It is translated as CASSSQLAGVSYEQYF.

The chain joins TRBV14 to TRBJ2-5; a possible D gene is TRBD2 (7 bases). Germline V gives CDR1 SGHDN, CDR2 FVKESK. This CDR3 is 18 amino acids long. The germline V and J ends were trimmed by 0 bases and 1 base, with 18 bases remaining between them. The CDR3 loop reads CASSQEWGRPGGQETQYF. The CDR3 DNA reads TGTGCCAGCAGCCAAGAATGGGGGCGGCCGGGGGGCCAAGAGACCCAGTACTTC.

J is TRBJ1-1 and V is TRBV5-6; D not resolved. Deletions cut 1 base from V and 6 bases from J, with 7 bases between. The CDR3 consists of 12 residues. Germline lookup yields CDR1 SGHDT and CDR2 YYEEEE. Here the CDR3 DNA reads TGTGCCAGCAGCTTGTGGGAGGCTGAAGCTTTCTTT. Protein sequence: CASSLWEAEAFF.

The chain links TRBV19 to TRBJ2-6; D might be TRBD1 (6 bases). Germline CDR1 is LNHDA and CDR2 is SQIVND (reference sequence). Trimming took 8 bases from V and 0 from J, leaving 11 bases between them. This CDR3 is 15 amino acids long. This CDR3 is CASFGDTSGANVLTF. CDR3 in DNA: TGTGCCAGTTTTGGGGACACCTCTGGGGCCAACGTCCTGACTTTC.

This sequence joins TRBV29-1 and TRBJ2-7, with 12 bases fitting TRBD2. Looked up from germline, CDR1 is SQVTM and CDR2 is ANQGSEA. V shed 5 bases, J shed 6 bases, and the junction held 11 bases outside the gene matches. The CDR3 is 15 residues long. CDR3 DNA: TGCAGCGTTTCACTAGCGGGAGGTTCGCAGGCCGAGCAGTACTTC. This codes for CSVSLAGGSQAEQYF.

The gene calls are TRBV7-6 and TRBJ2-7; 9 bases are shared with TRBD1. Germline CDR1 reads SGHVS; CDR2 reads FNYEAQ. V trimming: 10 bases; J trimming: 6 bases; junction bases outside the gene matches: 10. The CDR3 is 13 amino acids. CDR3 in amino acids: CATSGTGKGEQYF. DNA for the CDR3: TGTGCCACCTCCGGGACAGGGAAAGGCGAGCAGTACTTC.

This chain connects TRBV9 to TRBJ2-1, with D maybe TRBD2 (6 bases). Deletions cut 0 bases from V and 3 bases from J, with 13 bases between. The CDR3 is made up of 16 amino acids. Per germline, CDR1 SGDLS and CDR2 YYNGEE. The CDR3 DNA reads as TGTGCCAGCAGCGTAGATTGGCGGGGCTACTACAATGAGCAGTTCTTC. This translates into CASSVDWRGYYNEQFF.

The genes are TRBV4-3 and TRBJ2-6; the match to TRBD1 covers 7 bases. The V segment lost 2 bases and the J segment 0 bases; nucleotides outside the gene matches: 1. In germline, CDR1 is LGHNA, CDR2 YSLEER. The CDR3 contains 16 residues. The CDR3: CASSQNRGSGANVLTF. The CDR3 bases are TGCGCCAGCAGCCAAAACAGGGGCTCTGGGGCCAACGTCCTGACTTTC.

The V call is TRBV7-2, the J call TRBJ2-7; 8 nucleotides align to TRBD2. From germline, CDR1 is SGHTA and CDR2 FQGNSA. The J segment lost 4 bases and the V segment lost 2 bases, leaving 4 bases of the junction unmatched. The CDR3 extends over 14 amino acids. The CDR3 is CASSLRASGYEQYF. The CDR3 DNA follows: TGTGCCAGCAGCTTACGGGCTAGCGGGTACGAGCAGTACTTC.

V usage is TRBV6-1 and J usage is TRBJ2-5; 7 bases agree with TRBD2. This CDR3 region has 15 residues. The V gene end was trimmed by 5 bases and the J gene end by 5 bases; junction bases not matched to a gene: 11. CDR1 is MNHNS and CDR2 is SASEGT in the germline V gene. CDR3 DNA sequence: TGTGCCAGCAGTTCCCGGGGGGTCAGTCGGGAGACCCAGTACTTC. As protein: CASSSRGVSRETQYF.

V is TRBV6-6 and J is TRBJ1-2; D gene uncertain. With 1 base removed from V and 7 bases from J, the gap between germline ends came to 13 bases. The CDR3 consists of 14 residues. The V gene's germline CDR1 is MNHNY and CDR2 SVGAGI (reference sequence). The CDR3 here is CASSYLETSGGYTF. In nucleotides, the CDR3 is TGTGCCAGCAGTTACTTGGAGACTTCTGGTGGCTACACCTTC.

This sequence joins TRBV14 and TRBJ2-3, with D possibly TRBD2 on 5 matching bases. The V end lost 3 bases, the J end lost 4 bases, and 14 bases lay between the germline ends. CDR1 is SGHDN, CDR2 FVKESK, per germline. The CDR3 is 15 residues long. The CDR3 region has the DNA TGTGCCAGCAGCCAGCATCTGGGAGTCCCAGATACGCAGTATTTT. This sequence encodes CASSQHLGVPDTQYF. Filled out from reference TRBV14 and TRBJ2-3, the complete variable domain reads EAGVTQFPSHSVIEKGQTVTLRCDPISGHDNLYWYRRVMGKEIKFLLHFVKESKQDESGMPNNRFLAERTGGTYSTLKVQPAELEDSGVYFCASSQHLGVPDTQYFGPGTRLTVL.